This TCR beta chain was observed in a study of CXCR3-negative and CXCR3-positive naive CD8 T cells. The authors prepared UMI-labeled TRB cDNA libraries by 5' RACE. TCRdb reprocessed the 5' RACE reads, with one entry per CDR3 protein and no DNA. In total, the table holds about 8,500 distinct CDR3 sequences. The TCR originated in a human donor in good health. Some clones in this sample may be carry-over from other donors' samples. The sample was naive CXCR3- CD8+ T cells from blood. Subset described: CD45RO-CCR7+CD27+CD95- naive CD8+ T cells lacking CXCR3 (TNR3-).

The CDR3 region is CASSQPTGLGEAFF. The rearrangement joins TRBV6-4 to TRBJ1-1; TCRdb lists TRBD1, though no DNA is available to test this call. Germline values: CDR1 MRHNA, CDR2 SNTAGT. The CDR3 runs 14 residues.